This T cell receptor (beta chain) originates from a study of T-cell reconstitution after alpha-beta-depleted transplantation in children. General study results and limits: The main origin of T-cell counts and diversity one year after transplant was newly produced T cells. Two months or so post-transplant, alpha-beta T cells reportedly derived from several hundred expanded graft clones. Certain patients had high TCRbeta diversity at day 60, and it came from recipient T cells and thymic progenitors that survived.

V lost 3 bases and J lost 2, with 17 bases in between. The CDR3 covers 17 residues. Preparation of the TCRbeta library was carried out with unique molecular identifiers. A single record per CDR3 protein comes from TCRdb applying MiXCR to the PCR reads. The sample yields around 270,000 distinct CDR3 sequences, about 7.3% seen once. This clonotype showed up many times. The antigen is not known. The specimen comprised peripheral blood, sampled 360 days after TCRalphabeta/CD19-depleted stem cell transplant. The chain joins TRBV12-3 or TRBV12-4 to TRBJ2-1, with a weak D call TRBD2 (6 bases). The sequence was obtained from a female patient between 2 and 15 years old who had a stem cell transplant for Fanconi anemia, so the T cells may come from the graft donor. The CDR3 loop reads CASSFYGGEPTYNEQFF. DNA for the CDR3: TGTGCCAGCAGTTTTTACGGCGGGGAGCCTACCTACAATGAGCAGTTCTTC.